This T cell receptor beta chain is drawn from a study of tumor and adjacent non-tumor tissue in lung cancer. Study-wide results and limits: Tumor repertoires had a smaller top 100 clone share than normal lung. Patients with more diverse tumor TCRs had worse survival.

This sample's RNA came from whole unsorted tissue. TCRbeta libraries were built with three rounds of nested PCR, modified from ARM-PCR. TCRdb re-analysed the multiplex PCR reads in MiXCR, keeping a single row per CDR3 protein. The table records 65,000 to 75,000 distinct CDR3 sequences, around 73% of them present only once. Comment on this clonotype: Antigen unknown. The conserved phenylalanine or tryptophan is not found at the CDR3 terminus, so this likely reflects a read error.

The ends lost 5 bases at V and 4 bases at J; junction bases unmatched: 6. The CDR3 totals 13 residues. Germline loops: CDR1 GTSNPN, CDR2 SVGIG (reference sequence). The clonotype was recovered from a man aged 55 to 70 with non-small cell lung cancer. This sequence joins TRBV30 and TRBJ2-7; 9 positions agree with TRBD1. Sequencing was done on a sample of lung tumor tissue. The CDR3 spells CAWAGDREYEQYI. CDR3 coding DNA: TGTGCCTGGGCCGGGGACAGGGAGTACGAGCAGTACATC.